This passage covers 2 T cell receptor beta chains from one sample sequenced in a study of cytomegalovirus exposure and HLA in healthy donors. PCR amplification relied on 60 Vbeta primers (plus 13 Jbeta primers). TCRdb's table, derived via immunoSEQ multiplex PCR, lists solely in-frame clones and lacks some. The repertoire has roughly 130,000 clones, less than 85% of them found once; the top ten carry 1%. Source material: PBMCs. The receptors were gathered from a man in his forties in good health and CMV-seronegative.

The chain links TRBV7-6 to TRBJ2-5; perhaps TRBD2 as D (5 bases). Per germline, CDR1 SGHVS and CDR2 FNYEAQ. The CDR3 has 16 residues. V was clipped by 4 bases and J by 5 bases, with 20 bases between them. The CDR3 DNA follows: TGTGCCAGCAGCTCCGGACTGCCCACGCTGAAGGAGACCCAGTACTTC. The encoded protein is CASSSGLPTLKETQYF. Combining the CDR3 with reference TRBV7-6 and TRBJ2-5 gives the whole variable domain GAGVSQSPRYKVTKRGQDVALRCDPISGHVSLYWYRQALGQGPEFLTYFNYEAQQDKSGLPNDRFSAERPEGSISTLTIQRTEQRDSAMYRCASSSGLPTLKETQYFGPGTRLLVL.

V and J are TRBV2 and TRBJ1-5, with D hard to call. Per germline, CDR1 SNHLY and CDR2 FYNNEI. V was pared by 4 bases and J by 5 bases, with 9 bases between. The CDR3 consists of 13 residues. The CDR3 coding sequence is TGTGCCAGCAGTGTCGCTAGATATCAGCCCCAGCATTTT. Amino acid sequence: CASSVARYQPQHF.